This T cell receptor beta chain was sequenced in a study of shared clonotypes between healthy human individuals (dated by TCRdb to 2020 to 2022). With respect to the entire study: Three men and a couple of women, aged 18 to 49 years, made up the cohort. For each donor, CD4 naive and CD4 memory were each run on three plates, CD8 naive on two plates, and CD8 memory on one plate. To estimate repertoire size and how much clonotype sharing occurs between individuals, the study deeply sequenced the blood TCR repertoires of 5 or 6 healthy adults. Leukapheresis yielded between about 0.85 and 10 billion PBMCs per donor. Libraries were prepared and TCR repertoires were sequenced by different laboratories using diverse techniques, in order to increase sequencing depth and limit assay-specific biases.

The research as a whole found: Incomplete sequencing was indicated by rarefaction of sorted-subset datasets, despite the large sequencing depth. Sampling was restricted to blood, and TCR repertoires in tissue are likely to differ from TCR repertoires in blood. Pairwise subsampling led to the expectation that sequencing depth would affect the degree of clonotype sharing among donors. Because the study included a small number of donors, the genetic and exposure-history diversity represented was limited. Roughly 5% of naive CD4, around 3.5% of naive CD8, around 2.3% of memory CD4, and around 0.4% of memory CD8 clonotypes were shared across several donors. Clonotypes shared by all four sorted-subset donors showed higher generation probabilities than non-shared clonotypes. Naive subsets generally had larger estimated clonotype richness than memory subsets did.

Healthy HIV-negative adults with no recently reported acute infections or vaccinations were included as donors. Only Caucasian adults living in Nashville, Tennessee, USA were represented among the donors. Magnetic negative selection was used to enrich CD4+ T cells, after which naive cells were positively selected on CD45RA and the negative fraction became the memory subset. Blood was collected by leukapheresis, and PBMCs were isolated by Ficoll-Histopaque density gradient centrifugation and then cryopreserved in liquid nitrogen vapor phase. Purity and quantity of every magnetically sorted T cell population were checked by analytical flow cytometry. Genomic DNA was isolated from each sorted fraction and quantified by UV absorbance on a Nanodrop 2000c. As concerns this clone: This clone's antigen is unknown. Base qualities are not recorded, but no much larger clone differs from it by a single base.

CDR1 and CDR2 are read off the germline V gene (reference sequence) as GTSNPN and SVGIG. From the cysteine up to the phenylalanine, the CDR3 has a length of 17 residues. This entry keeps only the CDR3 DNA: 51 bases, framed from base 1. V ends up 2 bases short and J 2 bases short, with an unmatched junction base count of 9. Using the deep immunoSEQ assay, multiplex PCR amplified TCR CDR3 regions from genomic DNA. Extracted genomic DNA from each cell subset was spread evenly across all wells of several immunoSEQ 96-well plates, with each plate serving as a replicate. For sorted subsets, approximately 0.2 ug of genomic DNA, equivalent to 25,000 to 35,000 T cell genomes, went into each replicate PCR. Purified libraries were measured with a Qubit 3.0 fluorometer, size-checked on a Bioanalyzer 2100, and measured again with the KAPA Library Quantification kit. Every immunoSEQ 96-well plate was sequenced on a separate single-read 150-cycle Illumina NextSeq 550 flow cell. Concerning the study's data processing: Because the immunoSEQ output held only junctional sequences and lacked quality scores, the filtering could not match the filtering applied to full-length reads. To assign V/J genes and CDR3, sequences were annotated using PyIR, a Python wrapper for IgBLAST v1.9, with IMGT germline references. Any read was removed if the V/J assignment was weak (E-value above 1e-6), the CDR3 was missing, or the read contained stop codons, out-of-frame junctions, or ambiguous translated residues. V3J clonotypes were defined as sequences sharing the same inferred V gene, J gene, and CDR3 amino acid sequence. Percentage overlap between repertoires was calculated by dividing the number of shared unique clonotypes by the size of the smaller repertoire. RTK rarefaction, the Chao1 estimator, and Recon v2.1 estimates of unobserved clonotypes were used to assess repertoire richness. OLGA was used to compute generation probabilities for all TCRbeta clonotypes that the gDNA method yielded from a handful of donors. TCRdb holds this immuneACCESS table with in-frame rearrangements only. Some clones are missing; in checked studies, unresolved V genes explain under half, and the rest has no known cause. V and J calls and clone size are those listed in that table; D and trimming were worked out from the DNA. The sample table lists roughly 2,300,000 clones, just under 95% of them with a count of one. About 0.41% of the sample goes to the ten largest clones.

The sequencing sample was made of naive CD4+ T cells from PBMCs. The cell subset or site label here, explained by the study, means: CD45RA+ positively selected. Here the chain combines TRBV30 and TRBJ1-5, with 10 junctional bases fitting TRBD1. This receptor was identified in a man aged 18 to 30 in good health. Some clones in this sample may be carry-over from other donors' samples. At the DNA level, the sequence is TGTGCCTGGAGTCCGTTCCCCGGGACAGGGGGCAATCAGCCCCAGCATTTT. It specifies CAWSPFPGTGGNQPQHF. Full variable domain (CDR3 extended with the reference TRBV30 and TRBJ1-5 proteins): SQTIHQWPATLVQPVGSPLSLECTVEGTSNPNLYWYRQAAGRGLQLLFYSVGIGQISSEVPQNLSASRPQDRQFILSSKKLLLSDSGFYLCAWSPFPGTGGNQPQHFGDGTRLSIL.